One and the same sample provided the 28 T cell receptor beta chains below, sequenced in a study of cytomegalovirus exposure and HLA in healthy donors. Use of 60 Vbeta and 13 Jbeta primers characterized the PCR. The method was immunoSEQ multiplex PCR; TCRdb's version includes in-frame clones alone and lacks a portion of them. The data contain over 150,000 clones, about three quarters of them singletons. The sample comprised PBMCs. These receptor sequences come from a woman aged 55-69 years in good health and CMV-seropositive.

V gene TRBV18 combines with J gene TRBJ2-7, with unresolved D. Germline V CDR1 and CDR2: KGHSH, LQKENI. This CDR3 has 12 amino acids. Trimming pared 5 bases from V and 5 bases from J, leaving 10 bases between. In DNA, the CDR3 is TGTGCCAGCTCAGGTCTAGGCGACGAGCAGTACTTC. Translated, it gives CASSGLGDEQYF. Using reference TRBV18 and TRBJ2-7 for the parts outside the CDR3, the full variable domain is NAGVMQNPRHLVRRRGQEARLRCSPMKGHSHVYWYRQLPEEGLKFMVYLQKENIIDESGMPKERFSAEFPKEGPSILRIQQVVRGDSAAYFCASSGLGDEQYFGPGTRLTVT.

The chain couples TRBV7-6 to TRBJ2-5; D is ambiguous. The CDR3 covers 12 residues. CDR1 SGHVS and CDR2 FNYEAQ come from the germline V gene. Trimming removed 5 bases from V and 1 base from J, with 5 bases in between. Here the CDR3 reads CASSPIQETQYF. In DNA, the CDR3 is TGTGCCAGCAGCCCTATCCAAGAGACCCAGTACTTC.

The chain links TRBV7-2 to TRBJ2-7; the D gene is possibly TRBD2 (6 bases). Germline CDR1 reads SGHTA; CDR2 reads FQGNSA. The CDR3 loop spans 15 amino acids. Trimming took off 7 bases at V and 7 bases at J, with 23 bases between the two ends. CDR3 coding DNA: TGTGCCAGCACCGTGACCCCCGGGAGTTCGAAAGAGCAGTACTTC. This sequence encodes CASTVTPGSSKEQYF.

V and J are TRBV18 and TRBJ2-7, with 11 bases that match TRBD2. The germline V gene encodes CDR1 KGHSH and CDR2 LQKENI. The CDR3 length is 15 residues. The trim removed 6 bases at V and 3 bases at J, leaving 7 bases unmatched. Here the CDR3 DNA reads TGTGCCAGCTCGGCGCTAGCGGGAGGCAGCTACGAGCAGTACTTC. Its protein product is CASSALAGGSYEQYF.

The chain joins TRBV7-9 to TRBJ2-5; perhaps TRBD1 as D (6 bases). CDR3 size: 13 residues. Germline-derived CDR1 and CDR2 are SEHNR and FQNEAQ (reference sequence). V was cut by 5 bases and J by 2 bases, with 9 bases left in between. For the CDR3, the DNA is TGTGCCAGCAGCCCCGGACAGCAAGAGACCCAGTACTTC. This codes for CASSPGQQETQYF.

This clone was seen more than once but under ten times. The rearrangement links TRBV6-1 to TRBJ1-1; 10 nucleotides line up with TRBD1. Germline assignment: CDR1 MNHNS and CDR2 SASEGT. Trimming at V came to 5 bases and at J to 4 bases, leaving 4 bases not matched to a gene. The CDR3 covers 14 residues. CDR3 nucleotide sequence: TGTGCCAGCAGTACACGGACAGGGGGCACTGAAGCTTTCTTT. Residues: CASSTRTGGTEAFF.

V is TRBV5-5 and J is TRBJ2-7, with 7 bases aligning to TRBD2. This CDR3 has 16 amino acids. The trim removed 4 bases at V and 0 bases at J, leaving 10 bases unmatched. The germline CDR1 and CDR2 sequences are SGHKS and YYEKEE (reference sequence). The CDR3, as DNA: TGTGCCAGCAGCGCCCCGGGGAGCGGGACCTCCTACGAGCAGTACTTC. Translated, it gives CASSAPGSGTSYEQYF.

The chain is built from TRBV5-4 and TRBJ2-7, with 13 bases matching TRBD2. This CDR3 is built from 16 residues. J gave up 4 bases and V 2 bases, and 6 bases lay outside the gene matches. Germline CDR1 reads SGHNT; CDR2 reads YYREEE (reference sequence). The DNA of the CDR3 is TGTGCCAGCAGCTTTGGCGGACTAGCGGGAGCTTACGAGCAGTACTTC. It translates to CASSFGGLAGAYEQYF.

The genes are TRBV28 and TRBJ1-5; 9 bases match TRBD1. J lost 6 bases, V lost 3 bases, and 6 bases had no gene match. The germline CDR1 and CDR2 sequences are MDHEN and SYDVKM. This CDR3 has 15 amino acids. CDR3 residues: CASSFASDRGQPQHF. The CDR3 DNA is TGTGCCAGCAGTTTTGCCTCGGACAGGGGTCAGCCCCAGCATTTT.

J is TRBJ2-5 and V is TRBV5-4, with 9 positions matching TRBD1. Germline CDR1 SGHNT, CDR2 YYREEE (reference sequence). J was trimmed by 12 bases and V by 3 bases; bases with no gene match: 12. There are 14 residues in the CDR3. This chain's CDR3 is CASSSWTGAPSKYF. CDR3 bases: TGTGCCAGCAGCTCCTGGACAGGGGCCCCCTCGAAGTACTTC.

Here the CDR3 DNA reads TGCGCCAGCAGCCAAGATCGTCGTGGGAGTTCGACCACTGAAGCTTTCTTT. This codes for CASSQDRRGSSTTEAFF. The chain recombines TRBV4-1 with TRBJ1-1; no firm D call. From germline, CDR1 is MGHRA and CDR2 YSYEKL. This CDR3 spans 17 amino acids. Trimming took 0 bases from V and 4 from J, leaving 18 bases between them.

This chain joins TRBV9 and TRBJ1-5; D gene ambiguous. Germline loops: CDR1 SGDLS, CDR2 YYNGEE. V lost 6 bases to trimming and J lost 4 bases, with 5 bases between them. The CDR3 is 11 amino acids. This CDR3 reads CASTRNQPQHF. CDR3 sequence (DNA): TGTGCCAGCACCCGGAATCAGCCCCAGCATTTT.

CDR3 residues: CASSLLRATNEKLFF. The CDR3 DNA sequence: TGTGCCAGCAGCCTTCTGCGTGCAACTAATGAAAAACTGTTTTTT. The chain combines TRBV5-5 with TRBJ1-4; D is uncertain. Germline V lookup: CDR1 SGHKS, CDR2 YYEKEE (reference sequence). Trimming removed 4 bases from V and 0 bases from J, with 10 bases in between. The CDR3 runs to 15 residues.

The genes are TRBV9 and TRBJ2-3; D is undetermined. The V end was cut by 0 bases, the J end by 2 bases, with 10 bases between. The germline V gene encodes CDR1 SGDLS and CDR2 YYNGEE. The CDR3 consists of 15 residues. For the CDR3, the DNA is TGTGCCAGCAGCGTAGGGGCGTTCCACACAGATACGCAGTATTTT. This encodes CASSVGAFHTDTQYF.

The chain links TRBV5-1 to TRBJ2-3, with a tentative D call TRBD1 (5 bases). CDR1 and CDR2 from the germline V gene are SGHRS and YFSETQ. V dropped 4 bases and J dropped 1 base, with 7 bases sitting between them. The CDR3 length is 13 residues. This CDR3 reads CASSVQGTDTQYF. The CDR3 nucleotides read TGCGCCAGCAGCGTACAGGGCACAGATACGCAGTATTTT.

This sequence joins TRBV20-1 and TRBJ2-3, with 10 bases identical to TRBD2. Germline V gives CDR1 DFQATT, CDR2 SNEGSKA (reference sequence). V dropped 6 bases and J dropped 7; count of bases not matched to a gene: 1. The CDR3 loop spans 11 amino acids. The CDR3 spells CSALAGNTQYF. In DNA, the CDR3 is TGCAGTGCACTAGCGGGAAATACGCAGTATTTT.

The V and J genes are TRBV7-2 and TRBJ2-1; D gene unclear. This CDR3 contains 15 residues. In germline, CDR1 is SGHTA, CDR2 FQGNSA. The V end was cut by 0 bases, the J end by 5 bases, with 11 bases between. The CDR3 DNA is TGTGCCAGCAGCTTAGCCAACACACGTAACAATGAGCAGTTCTTC. Protein: CASSLANTRNNEQFF. Full variable domain (outside the CDR3, taken from reference TRBV7-2 and TRBJ2-1): GAGVSQSPSNKVTEKGKDVELRCDPISGHTALYWYRQSLGQGLEFLIYFQGNSAPDKSGLPSDRFSAERTGGSVSTLTIQRTQQEDSAVYLCASSLANTRNNEQFFGPGTRLTVL.

The V gene is TRBV2, the J gene TRBJ2-2; 7 bases are a match to TRBD2. The V gene's germline CDR1 is SNHLY and CDR2 FYNNEI. J lost 1 base, V lost 2 bases, and 1 base had no gene match. The length of the CDR3 is 15 residues. The CDR3 DNA reads as TGTGCCAGCAGTGAATTAGCGGGGAACACCGGGGAGCTGTTTTTT. This translates into CASSELAGNTGELFF.

The chain links TRBV9 to TRBJ1-4; tentatively, D is TRBD1 (5 bases). Germline CDR1 SGDLS, CDR2 YYNGEE. Between the trimmed V and J ends, which lost 0 bases and 8 bases, there was a span of 5 bases. The CDR3 runs to 12 residues. The CDR3 coding sequence is TGTGCCAGCAGCGTAGAGGGGGAAAAACTGTTTTTT. Protein sequence: CASSVEGEKLFF.

The V call is TRBV7-2, the J call TRBJ1-1; no definite D call. Trimming shortened V by 6 bases and J by 0 bases, and 11 bases separated the two germline ends. CDR3 length equals 14 residues. Germline-derived CDR1 and CDR2 are SGHTA and FQGNSA. CDR3 sequence reads: CASSISGVNTEAFF. In DNA form, the CDR3 reads TGTGCCAGCAGTATTTCCGGGGTGAACACTGAAGCTTTCTTT.

This clone appeared a single time. The chain couples TRBV5-1 to TRBJ1-1; TRBD1 agrees at 11 bases. Germline trimming cut 7 bases from V and 6 bases from J; bases unmatched to any gene: 8. Germline CDR1 reads SGHRS; CDR2 reads YFSETQ. The CDR3 runs to 14 residues. The CDR3 DNA follows: TGCGCCAGCGCCCCAGGGACAGGGGGTTCTGAAGCTTTCTTT. This sequence encodes CASAPGTGGSEAFF. Variable domain in full (rest from reference TRBV5-1 and TRBJ1-1): KAGVTQTPRYLIKTRGQQVTLSCSPISGHRSVSWYQQTPGQGLQFLFEYFSETQRNKGNFPGRFSGRQFSNSRSEMNVSTLELGDSALYLCASAPGTGGSEAFFGQGTRLTVV.

V usage is TRBV5-1 and J usage is TRBJ1-1; D not resolved. Trimming stripped 1 base from V and 0 bases from J, with 10 bases between. This CDR3 is 15 amino acids long. CDR1 is SGHRS, CDR2 YFSETQ, per germline. The CDR3 reads CASSLQTILNTEAFF. The DNA for the CDR3 is TGCGCCAGCAGCTTGCAGACTATATTGAACACTGAAGCTTTCTTT. Supplemented by reference TRBV5-1 and TRBJ1-1, the full variable domain reads KAGVTQTPRYLIKTRGQQVTLSCSPISGHRSVSWYQQTPGQGLQFLFEYFSETQRNKGNFPGRFSGRQFSNSRSEMNVSTLELGDSALYLCASSLQTILNTEAFFGQGTRLTVV.

This sequence joins TRBV11-3 and TRBJ1-1, with D perhaps matching TRBD1 (6 bases). V was pared by 4 bases and J by 0 bases, with 15 bases between. CDR1 is SGHNT and CDR2 is YENEEA in the germline V gene. The length of the CDR3 is 16 residues. The CDR3 nucleotides read TGTGCCAGCAGCTACTTCACAGGGCCCATGAACACTGAAGCTTTCTTT. It is translated as CASSYFTGPMNTEAFF.

As concerns this clone: Relative to the germline gene, one junction end is altered; a read error may explain this. The chain carries TRBV6-5 and TRBJ2-4, with TRBD2 identical over 8 bases. Germline V CDR1 and CDR2: MNHEY, SVGAGI. The CDR3 loop spans 13 amino acids. CDR3 sequence reads: CASSTTSVNSQYF. Written as DNA, the CDR3 is TGTGCCAGCAGTACGACTAGCGTAAACAGTCAGTACTTC.

This chain connects TRBV5-4 to TRBJ1-1; 11 bases line up with TRBD1. The CDR3 has 17 residues. With 6 bases clipped from V and 4 bases from J, the junction kept 14 bases outside the gene matches. CDR1 is SGHNT, CDR2 YYREEE, per germline (reference sequence). DNA of the CDR3: TGTGCCAGCATGACCGGACAGGGGGCTTTTTGGGGCACTGAAGCTTTCTTT. Residues: CASMTGQGAFWGTEAFF.

This chain connects TRBV5-1 to TRBJ2-1; D perhaps matches TRBD1 (6 bases). The ends were cut back, 4 bases at V and 10 bases at J, with 12 bases in the middle. The germline gives CDR1 SGHRS, CDR2 YFSETQ. The CDR3 is made up of 12 amino acids. The CDR3 reads CASSPFTGEQFF. As DNA, the CDR3 is TGCGCCAGCAGCCCTTTCACAGGGGAGCAGTTCTTC.

The CDR3 DNA reads as TGTGCCAGCAGTTACGGACAGACGAACACTGAAGCTTTCTTT. Its translation: CASSYGQTNTEAFF. The V and J genes are TRBV6-6 and TRBJ1-1; D perhaps matches TRBD1 (6 bases). Germline assignment: CDR1 MNHNY and CDR2 SVGAGI (reference sequence). V lost 2 bases and J 1 base, leaving 8 bases between the germline ends. The CDR3 totals 14 residues.

The chain has TRBV6-1 and TRBJ1-2; 9 bases are shared with TRBD1. Per germline, CDR1 MNHNS and CDR2 SASEGT. The length of the CDR3 is 11 residues. V trimming: 10 bases; J trimming: 8 bases; junction bases outside the gene matches: 5. Here the CDR3 reads CATPTGGGYTF. The CDR3 region has the DNA TGTGCCACTCCGACAGGGGGAGGCTACACCTTC.